This T cell receptor beta chain comes out of a study of control samples from healthy donors and cancer patients. The protocol was immunoSEQ multiplex PCR, while the TCRdb copy is restricted to in-frame clones and leaves out a portion. The repertoire includes some 160,000 clones, around 90% of them detected once, and around 4.9% sits in the top ten. This CDR3 spans 12 amino acids. V lost 3 bases to trimming and J lost 7 bases, with 4 bases between them. Germline V CDR1 and CDR2: LNHDA, SQIVND (reference sequence). The gene calls are TRBV19 and TRBJ1-6; unclear D gene. The clonotype originates from a young man in good health. Sequences were obtained from blood. CDR3 DNA: TGTGCCAGTAGTATGCAGAATTCACCCCTCCACTTT. Its protein is CASSMQNSPLHF.